This T cell receptor (beta chain) came from a study of cytomegalovirus exposure and HLA in healthy donors. Background on the study: There were nearly 120 million unique TCR beta sequences, drawn from 150 million to 200 million T cells, in an earlier analysis.

The V gene lost 1 base and the J gene lost 6 bases, with 19 bases spanning the gap. The CDR3 length is 17 residues. Germline CDR1 and CDR2: GTSNPN and SVGIG (reference sequence). These donors, healthy bone marrow donors, were studied. Primers included in the PCR were 60 Vbeta and 13 Jbeta primers. Sequencing used immunoSEQ multiplex PCR; TCRdb keeps in-frame clones, though not all of them. The table lists 220,000 or so clones, around 85% of them singletons. The sample consisted of PBMCs. The TCR originated in a man aged 50-59 years in good health and CMV-seronegative. This chain links TRBV30 with TRBJ1-6, with a possible D match to TRBD1 (6 bases). The CDR3 DNA follows: TGTGCCTGGAGTGGATCCACCGGGACATATTCTAATTCACCCCTCCACTTT. Encoded protein: CAWSGSTGTYSNSPLHF.